In its sample, the clone carrying this TCR beta chain was seen many times. Its cognate antigen is unknown. The time point here: newly diagnosed GD, antithyroid drugs for less than 3 months. PBMC-extracted RNA yielded the TCR library. This record belongs to a study of regulatory T cells in long-lasting Graves disease. General observations from the study: Newly diagnosed Graves' patients exceeded persistent ones in TCR diversity. Among the persistent patients, fewer than 3,500 public clonotypes were shared, more than the approximately 1,000 shared among new patients. TRBV28, TRBJ1-2 and TRBJ2-5 were favored in persistent disease.

HTBI primers from iRepertoire and Arm-PCR of CDR3 regions yielded the TCR beta libraries. From the multiplex PCR reads, TCRdb called clonotypes with MiXCR, one entry per CDR3 protein. The table shows 300,000 to 400,000 distinct CDR3 sequences, with under 20% occurring only once. The ends lost 4 bases at V and 4 bases at J; junction bases unmatched: 4. Per the germline V gene, CDR1 is SGHTA and CDR2 is FQGTGA. CDR3 length: 15 residues. The sample consisted of peripheral blood mononuclear cells (PBMCs), taken at new diagnosis, from a patient treated with antithyroid drugs. This chain connects TRBV7-3 to TRBJ2-1; 10 nucleotides align to TRBD2. The receptor comes from a female donor with Graves disease. The CDR3 DNA is TGTGCCAGCAGCTCCCTAGCGGGAGTATACAATGAGCAGTTCTTC. Protein sequence: CASSSLAGVYNEQFF.